One T cell receptor (beta chain) is described in this entry. Its target is unknown. This CDR3 has 15 amino acids. CDR1 is SGHVS, CDR2 FQNEAQ, per germline. V was trimmed by 0 bases and J by 4 bases, leaving 12 bases between them. This specimen belongs to a study of T cell responses to AZD1222 COVID-19 vaccine. Assay used: immunoSEQ multiplex PCR; TCRdb lists only in-frame clones, some missing. This repertoire shows 95,000 to 100,000 clones, approximately 94% found once; its top ten account for about 13%. Study-wide points: All repertoire sampling was performed exclusively after the peak T cell response. Recipients of AZD1222 seropositive at baseline numbered only six or seven. Targeting of unmutated variant regions was reportedly seen in nearly half of spike-specific TCRs. Breadth and depth of Spike-specific TCRs rose after two AZD1222 doses.

The origin of this receptor is an adult in good health. V usage is TRBV7-8 and J usage is TRBJ1-2, with D perhaps TRBD1 (5 bases). Sequences were derived from peripheral blood, sampled on day 0 of AZD1222 vaccination. This CDR3 is CASSLAVSGPYGYTF. The CDR3 DNA reads as TGTGCCAGCAGCTTAGCGGTATCGGGACCCTATGGCTACACCTTC.